The 30 T cell receptor beta chains given below trace back to one sample, sequenced in a study of T-cell reconstitution after alpha-beta-depleted transplantation in children. Unique molecular identifiers were incorporated during preparation of the TCRbeta library. TCRdb analysed the PCR reads with MiXCR anew, one entry per CDR3 protein. The sample contains approximately 510,000 distinct CDR3 sequences, about a sixth of which appear only once. Sequenced here: PBMCs from the stem cell graft donor, sampled from the stem cell graft. Source of these receptors: a human donor who donated a stem cell graft to a child with acute lymphoblastic leukemia.

About this clonotype: At one end, the junction sequence differs from germline, possibly due to a read error. V gene TRBV7-8 combines with J gene TRBJ1-5; D not resolved. This CDR3 is 12 amino acids long. From germline, CDR1 is SGHVS and CDR2 FQNEAQ. The CDR3 reads CASILYGQPQHF. The CDR3 DNA follows: TGTGCCAGCATCTTATATGGGCAGCCCCAGCATTTT.

This clonotype has a handful of counts. This sequence joins TRBV7-9 and TRBJ2-5; no firm D call. Trimming took 4 bases from V and 9 from J, leaving 21 bases between them. Germline CDR1 and CDR2: SEHNR and FQNEAQ (reference sequence). The CDR3 contains 15 residues. The chain's CDR3 is CASSSLKSLDQAQYF. The CDR3 DNA follows: TGTGCCAGCAGCTCACTGAAGTCGCTCGATCAGGCCCAGTACTTC.

This clonotype has just a few counts. V usage is TRBV5-1 and J usage is TRBJ2-7; TRBD1 is a possible D gene (6 bases). The CDR3 length is 14 residues. CDR1 and CDR2 (germline): SGHRS, YFSETQ. Trimming removed 2 bases at V and 5 bases at J, with 14 bases between. The CDR3 coding sequence is TGCGCCAGCAGCTTCTCCAGGGGTAAGGACGAGCAGTACTTC. Protein sequence: CASSFSRGKDEQYF.

V gene TRBV7-9 combines with J gene TRBJ1-2; D is perhaps TRBD1 (6 bases). The V gene lost 5 bases and the J gene lost 0 bases, with 13 bases spanning the gap. This CDR3 is 15 amino acids long. Germline assignment: CDR1 SEHNR and CDR2 FQNEAQ (reference sequence). In DNA, the CDR3 is TGTGCCAGCAGCCAGGGACACGCTGCTAACTATGGCTACACCTTC. This gives the protein CASSQGHAANYGYTF. The full variable domain, its missing parts supplied by reference TRBV7-9 and TRBJ1-2, is DTGVSQNPRHKITKRGQNVTFRCDPISEHNRLYWYRQTLGQGPEFLTYFQNEAQLEKSRLLSDRFSAERPKGSFSTLEIQRTEQGDSAMYLCASSQGHAANYGYTFGSGTRLTVV.

The chain has TRBV5-1 and TRBJ1-3, with no clear D. V was cut by 4 bases and J by 0 bases, with 14 bases left in between. In germline, CDR1 is SGHRS, CDR2 YFSETQ. This CDR3 spans 16 amino acids. CDR3 DNA: TGCGCCAGCAGCCCCGGTACGCTTGGCTCTGGAAACACCATATATTTT. Amino acids: CASSPGTLGSGNTIYF.

This clonotype was observed a few times. This sequence joins TRBV12-3 or TRBV12-4 and TRBJ2-2; 12 bases align to TRBD2. The CDR3 runs to 17 residues. V was pared by 2 bases and J by 1 base, with 2 bases of the junction left unmatched. The CDR3: CASSLKLAGGNTGELFF. The CDR3 DNA is TGTGCCAGCAGTTTAAAACTAGCGGGAGGGAACACCGGGGAGCTGTTTTTT.

The table lists this clonotype with a count of one. The chain recombines TRBV29-1 with TRBJ2-7, with TRBD1 as a possible D gene (6 bases). Trimming cost V 6 bases and J 0 bases, with 15 bases left between them. Germline V gene lookup returns CDR1 SQVTM and CDR2 ANQGSEA. The CDR3 consists of 14 residues. The CDR3 sequence: CSVWDKAYSYEQYF. The CDR3 DNA reads TGCAGCGTATGGGACAAGGCCTACTCCTACGAGCAGTACTTC.

This sequence joins TRBV27 and TRBJ1-1, with D unclear. There are 14 residues in the CDR3. Trimming stripped 6 bases from V and 4 bases from J, with 15 bases between. Germline V gene data show CDR1 as MNHEY and CDR2 as SMNVEV (reference sequence). This chain's CDR3 is CASSRGVGSTEAFF. The CDR3 DNA reads as TGTGCCAGCAGCAGAGGTGTGGGATCCACTGAAGCTTTCTTT.

This clonotype has only a few counts. This rearrangement joins TRBV20-1 to TRBJ1-1; D gene unclear. The germline V gene has CDR1 DFQATT and CDR2 SNEGSKA (reference sequence). The CDR3 is 13 residues long. V shed 0 bases and J shed 10 bases, with 15 bases lying between them. In DNA, the CDR3 is TGCAGTGCTAGAGAAGTTGCCAGAGCGGGAGCTTTCTTT. It yields the protein CSAREVARAGAFF.

This clonotype was picked up a small number of times. The genes are TRBV4-1 and TRBJ1-2; the match to TRBD1 covers 9 bases. The CDR3 loop spans 16 amino acids. CDR1 and CDR2 (germline): MGHRA, YSYEKL. Trimming cost V 1 base and J 5 bases; bases outside gene matches: 8. The CDR3 sequence is CASSQVLQGARYGYTF. In DNA, the CDR3 is TGCGCCAGCAGCCAAGTTCTACAGGGGGCGCGATATGGCTACACCTTC.

V gene TRBV5-1 combines with J gene TRBJ1-5; D may be TRBD1 (6 bases). Germline V CDR1 and CDR2: SGHRS, YFSETQ. Trimming took 1 base from V and 7 from J, leaving 12 bases between them. The CDR3 contains 14 residues. The chain's CDR3 is CASSLWAGDQPQHF. CDR3 nucleotides: TGCGCCAGCAGCTTGTGGGCAGGGGACCAGCCCCAGCATTTT.

This clonotype was seen more than once but under ten times. V and J are TRBV6-1 and TRBJ2-1; D is possibly TRBD1 (6 bases). The CDR3 is 17 amino acids. Germline V CDR1 and CDR2: MNHNS, SASEGT. The ends were cut back, 6 bases at V and 0 bases at J, with 18 bases in the middle. The CDR3 bases are TGTGCCAGCAGCCCTACCTGGGGACAAAGCTCCTACAATGAGCAGTTCTTC. This translates into CASSPTWGQSSYNEQFF.

This clonotype has only a few counts. This sequence joins TRBV7-3 and TRBJ1-1; 7 bases map to TRBD1. Germline CDR1 and CDR2: SGHTA and FQGTGA. V dropped 5 bases and J dropped 1; count of bases not matched to a gene: 7. The CDR3 totals 15 residues. CDR3 sequence reads: CASSDTGQPNTEAFF. In DNA, the CDR3 is TGTGCCAGCAGCGACACGGGACAGCCGAACACTGAAGCTTTCTTT.

The genes are TRBV20-1 and TRBJ1-2, with 10 positions matching TRBD1. The germline V gene has CDR1 DFQATT and CDR2 SNEGSKA (reference sequence). This CDR3 contains 16 residues. The ends lost 6 bases at V and 7 bases at J; junction bases unmatched: 17. CDR3 protein: CSAPRPGTGVRRGYTF. The CDR3, as DNA: TGCAGTGCGCCTCGTCCCGGGACAGGGGTTAGACGTGGCTACACCTTC.

The rearrangement joins TRBV27 to TRBJ1-2, with D tentatively TRBD1 (5 bases). V lost 3 bases and J 8 bases, leaving 13 bases between the germline ends. The CDR3 loop spans 13 amino acids. Germline CDR1 reads MNHEY; CDR2 reads SMNVEV (reference sequence). The CDR3 reads CASSFGGTAGYTF. The DNA of the CDR3 is TGTGCCAGCAGTTTTGGAGGGACGGCAGGCTACACCTTC.

This clonotype has only a few counts. The chain employs TRBV27 and TRBJ2-1; weak D call: TRBD2 (5 bases). Trimming took 7 bases from V and 4 from J, leaving 11 bases between them. CDR3 length: 13 residues. Germline CDR1 is MNHEY and CDR2 is SMNVEV (reference sequence). CDR3 sequence (DNA): TGTGCCAGCAAAGAGGGATCATACAATGAGCAGTTCTTC. It codes for CASKEGSYNEQFF.

The V gene is TRBV29-1, the J gene TRBJ2-3, with D unclear. The CDR3 covers 12 residues. Per the germline V gene, CDR1 is SQVTM and CDR2 is ANQGSEA. The CDR3 spells CSGETSTDTQYF. For the CDR3, the DNA is TGCTCAGGCGAGACTAGCACAGATACGCAGTATTTT.

This clonotype has just a few counts. V is TRBV5-1 and J is TRBJ2-5, with 9 bases identical to TRBD1. The CDR3 spans 20 residues. Trimming took 0 bases from V and 2 from J; bases not matched to a gene: 17. Per germline, CDR1 SGHRS and CDR2 YFSETQ. In nucleotides, the CDR3 is TGCGCCAGCAGCTTGGGGCCGGACAGGGGATTTGCCGAGATACAAGAGACCCAGTACTTC. This codes for CASSLGPDRGFAEIQETQYF.

This chain links TRBV5-4 with TRBJ2-7; D might be TRBD2 (5 bases). Trimming cost V 1 base and J 2 bases, with 16 bases left between them. Germline V lookup: CDR1 SGHNT, CDR2 YYREEE (reference sequence). The CDR3 has 16 residues. CDR3 region: CASSLRIGRVTYEQYF. The CDR3 nucleotides are TGTGCCAGCAGCTTGAGGATTGGGCGGGTGACCTACGAGCAGTACTTC. Variable domain in full (rest from reference TRBV5-4 and TRBJ2-7): ETGVTQSPTHLIKTRGQQVTLRCSSQSGHNTVSWYQQALGQGPQFIFQYYREEENGRGNFPPRFSGLQFPNYSSELNVNALELDDSALYLCASSLRIGRVTYEQYFGPGTRLTVT.

This clonotype was observed a few times. The J gene is TRBJ1-5, the V gene TRBV24-1, with 7 bases identical to TRBD1. With 4 bases clipped from V and 6 bases from J, the junction kept 11 bases outside the gene matches. This CDR3 has 16 amino acids. Germline V CDR1 and CDR2: KGHDR, SFDVKD. CDR3 region: CATSDPTGALPQPQHF. The CDR3 region has the DNA TGTGCCACCAGTGACCCAACAGGGGCTCTTCCTCAGCCCCAGCATTTT.

This clonotype was recorded a few times. The chain combines TRBV18 with TRBJ2-3; TRBD2 agrees at 8 bases. With V trimmed by 5 bases and J by 2 bases, 9 bases remained unmatched. There are 16 residues in the CDR3. Germline V CDR1 and CDR2: KGHSH, LQKENI. This chain's CDR3 is CASSGGSGSYTDTQYF. CDR3 bases: TGTGCCAGCTCAGGCGGGAGCGGGAGCTACACAGATACGCAGTATTTT.

V usage is TRBV3-1 and J usage is TRBJ2-7, with 13 positions matching TRBD2. This CDR3 has 18 residues. Germline CDR1 and CDR2: LGHDT and YNNKEL (reference sequence). V shed 0 bases, J shed 5 bases, and the junction held 10 bases outside the gene matches. The CDR3 here is CASSQESPGLAGVNEQYF. The CDR3 DNA follows: TGTGCCAGCAGCCAAGAATCCCCCGGACTAGCGGGAGTAAACGAGCAGTACTTC.

This clonotype was counted between two and nine times. CDR3 sequence reads: CASRLRAGGNYNEQFF. Here the CDR3 DNA reads TGCGCCAGCAGACTACGAGCGGGGGGGAACTACAATGAGCAGTTCTTC. The chain has TRBV5-1 and TRBJ2-1; 10 nucleotides align to TRBD2. V dropped 5 bases and J dropped 3; count of bases not matched to a gene: 8. Germline V gives CDR1 SGHRS, CDR2 YFSETQ. The CDR3 runs 16 residues. Combining the CDR3 with reference TRBV5-1 and TRBJ2-1 gives the whole variable domain KAGVTQTPRYLIKTRGQQVTLSCSPISGHRSVSWYQQTPGQGLQFLFEYFSETQRNKGNFPGRFSGRQFSNSRSEMNVSTLELGDSALYLCASRLRAGGNYNEQFFGPGTRLTVL.

The J gene is TRBJ2-7, the V gene TRBV20-1, with TRBD2 identical over 12 bases. Germline assignment: CDR1 DFQATT and CDR2 SNEGSKA (reference sequence). The junction had 6 bases not matched to a gene; V was cut back by 5 bases and J by 7 bases. The CDR3 consists of 13 residues. The CDR3 nucleotides read TGCAGTGCTCGGACTAGCGGGGTCTTAGAGCAGTACTTC. It is translated as CSARTSGVLEQYF.

The chain joins TRBV20-1 to TRBJ2-7, with 14 bases identical to TRBD2. CDR1 is DFQATT, CDR2 SNEGSKA, per germline (reference sequence). The CDR3 has 17 residues. V lost 2 bases and J lost 4; bases outside the gene matches: 10. The CDR3 loop reads CSARPRGLAGVRYEQYF. CDR3 nucleotides: TGCAGTGCTAGACCTCGGGGACTAGCGGGAGTTAGGTACGAGCAGTACTTC.

The chain combines TRBV19 with TRBJ2-7; a weak D match, TRBD1 (5 bases). Deletions cut 5 bases from V and 0 bases from J, with 11 bases between. This CDR3 is built from 14 residues. Germline V CDR1 and CDR2: LNHDA, SQIVND (reference sequence). DNA for the CDR3: TGTGCCAGTAGTGGATCAGGGAACTCCTACGAGCAGTACTTC. Its protein product is CASSGSGNSYEQYF.

The CDR3 bases are TGTGCCAGCAGTGTGTCCTGGGATACGCAGTATTTT. This encodes CASSVSWDTQYF. This sequence joins TRBV2 and TRBJ2-3, with unresolved D. The CDR3 totals 12 residues. V was pared by 4 bases and J by 6 bases, with 8 bases between. Germline assignment: CDR1 SNHLY and CDR2 FYNNEI.

The rearrangement links TRBV10-2 to TRBJ2-1; the D is unclear. The length of the CDR3 is 11 residues. Germline lookup yields CDR1 WSHSY and CDR2 SAAADI. V lost 6 bases to trimming and J lost 8 bases, with 8 bases between them. The CDR3 DNA is TGCGCCAGCAGATTAGTCGATGAGCAGTTCTTC. It translates to CASRLVDEQFF.

The chain is built from TRBV12-3 or TRBV12-4 and TRBJ2-1, with 11 bases identical to TRBD1. The CDR3 covers 16 residues. With V trimmed by 4 bases and J by 5 bases, 7 bases remained unmatched. The CDR3 nucleotides are TGTGCCAGCAGTTCCCCCCGGGACAGGGGGGACAATGAGCAGTTCTTC. Translated, it gives CASSSPRDRGDNEQFF.

This clonotype came up many times. The chain couples TRBV29-1 to TRBJ2-3, with 8 bases fitting TRBD2. With V trimmed by 5 bases and J by 5 bases, 9 bases remained unmatched. Per the germline V gene, CDR1 is SQVTM and CDR2 is ANQGSEA. The CDR3 runs to 14 residues. The CDR3 nucleotides are TGCAGCGTTAGTAGTGGGAGCGGGAGAGATACGCAGTATTTT. Translated: CSVSSGSGRDTQYF.